The 32 T cell receptor beta chains below were found in one sample sequenced in a study of T cell changes during pregnancy in multiple sclerosis. The method was immunoSEQ multiplex PCR; TCRdb's version includes in-frame clones alone and lacks a portion of them. The data show roughly 35,000 clones, 85% to 95% seen once. The sample taken for sequencing was PBMCs (not recorded whether the cells were cultured). These TCRs come from a female donor with multiple sclerosis, enrolled in a pregnancy study.

The chain couples TRBV6-5 to TRBJ2-5; D not certain. Germline V CDR1 and CDR2: MNHEY, SVGAGI. V dropped 0 bases and J dropped 2 bases, with 13 bases sitting between them. This CDR3 comprises 16 residues. CDR3 coding DNA: TGTGCCAGCAGTTACTCCTTGTACCCCAAGCAAGAGACCCAGTACTTC. This sequence encodes CASSYSLYPKQETQYF.

J is TRBJ2-2 and V is TRBV28; D is possibly TRBD2 (5 bases). Trimming took off 2 bases at V and 4 bases at J, with 11 bases between the two ends. Germline CDR1 MDHEN, CDR2 SYDVKM. The CDR3 consists of 15 residues. The CDR3 nucleotides read TGTGCCAGCAGTTTAGCGGGCTGGGGCACCGGGGAGCTGTTTTTT. This encodes CASSLAGWGTGELFF.

V usage is TRBV12-5 and J usage is TRBJ2-1; TRBD2 agrees at 10 bases. The germline V gene has CDR1 LGHNT and CDR2 FRNRAP. Unmatched junction bases numbered 2, after V lost 1 base and J lost 2 bases. This CDR3 region has 16 residues. The CDR3 DNA reads as TGTGCTAGTGGTTTGGGTAGCGGGAGGACCTACAATGAGCAGTTCTTC. Residues: CASGLGSGRTYNEQFF.

The V and J genes are TRBV27 and TRBJ2-7, with a weak D call TRBD1 (5 bases). The CDR3 runs to 16 residues. Deletions cut 0 bases from V and 0 bases from J, with 12 bases between. CDR1 MNHEY and CDR2 SMNVEV come from the germline V gene (reference sequence). The CDR3, as DNA: TGTGCCAGCAGTTTATCGTATAGGGGCCTCTCCTACGAGCAGTACTTC. Translated: CASSLSYRGLSYEQYF.

This sequence joins TRBV4-3 and TRBJ2-2, with 8 bases that match TRBD2. V shed 0 bases, J shed 5 bases, and the junction held 5 bases outside the gene matches. CDR3 length: 16 residues. Germline V CDR1 and CDR2: LGHNA, YSLEER. As DNA, the CDR3 is TGCGCCAGCAGCCAAGAGGGCGGGAGGAATACCGGGGAGCTGTTTTTT. It translates to CASSQEGGRNTGELFF.

This rearrangement joins TRBV5-4 to TRBJ2-5; 7 bases are shared with TRBD2. CDR1 and CDR2 (germline): SGHNT, YYREEE (reference sequence). This CDR3 spans 16 amino acids. V was clipped by 4 bases and J by 5 bases; unmatched bases: 14. CDR3 in amino acids: CASSPTGGRAGETQYF. In DNA form, the CDR3 reads TGTGCCAGCAGCCCAACGGGCGGGAGAGCCGGTGAGACCCAGTACTTC.

The chain recombines TRBV4-3 with TRBJ1-1; 12 bases align to TRBD1. Germline CDR1 is LGHNA and CDR2 is YSLEER. The CDR3 extends over 17 amino acids. The trim removed 4 bases at V and 5 bases at J, leaving 11 bases unmatched. The CDR3, as DNA: TGCGCCAGCAGCCCGACGGGACAGGGGGCGATGGGGACTGAAGCTTTCTTT. Its protein product is CASSPTGQGAMGTEAFF.

The chain is built from TRBV20-1 and TRBJ2-1; D remains ambiguous. The germline gives CDR1 DFQATT, CDR2 SNEGSKA (reference sequence). The V end was cut by 6 bases, the J end by 10 bases, with 13 bases between. This CDR3 has 11 residues. The CDR3 region has the DNA TGCAGTGCACCCAGACCGTCGGAGCAGTTCTTC. As protein: CSAPRPSEQFF.

V and J are TRBV5-1 and TRBJ2-5; D is possibly TRBD2 (5 bases). V lost 0 bases and J lost 4, with 22 bases in between. The CDR3 length is 18 residues. Germline CDR1 reads SGHRS; CDR2 reads YFSETQ. The CDR3: CASSLGRIEPGLGETQYF. In nucleotides, the CDR3 is TGCGCCAGCAGCTTGGGTCGGATAGAGCCGGGATTAGGAGAGACCCAGTACTTC.

The chain couples TRBV11-2 to TRBJ2-1, with 7 bases that match TRBD1. The germline V gene has CDR1 SGHAT and CDR2 FQNNGV. CDR3 size: 14 residues. The V and J ends lost 2 bases and 7 bases, in that order; junction bases with no gene match: 5. The DNA for the CDR3 is TGTGCCAGCAGCTTACAGGGGGTGGATAATGAGCAGTTCTTC. Translating it yields CASSLQGVDNEQFF.

The gene calls are TRBV6-5 and TRBJ1-5, with D perhaps TRBD1 (5 bases). This CDR3 has 15 residues. Germline loops: CDR1 MNHEY, CDR2 SVGAGI. The V and J ends lost 6 bases and 5 bases respectively, with 17 bases between them. DNA for the CDR3: TGTGCCAGCAGGGCCTACCGGGACGGGGATCAGCCCCAGCATTTT. Translating gives CASRAYRDGDQPQHF.

The genes are TRBV7-9 and TRBJ2-7; TRBD1 is a possible D gene (6 bases). Trimming removed 7 bases from V and 2 bases from J, with 18 bases in between. There are 15 residues in the CDR3. The germline V gene encodes CDR1 SEHNR and CDR2 FQNEAQ (reference sequence). CDR3 region: CASTFPTGWAYEQYF. CDR3 in DNA: TGTGCCAGCACCTTCCCAACAGGGTGGGCCTACGAGCAGTACTTC.

The chain joins TRBV5-1 to TRBJ2-2, with unresolved D. Germline-derived CDR1 and CDR2 are SGHRS and YFSETQ. V was shortened by 0 bases and J by 4 bases, with 10 bases between the two germline ends. This CDR3 spans 15 amino acids. The CDR3 coding sequence is TGCGCCAGCAGCTTGGGTCCCTTTGGCACCGGGGAGCTGTTTTTT. Residues: CASSLGPFGTGELFF.

The chain recombines TRBV4-1 with TRBJ1-5, with 9 bases lining up with TRBD1. With V trimmed by 3 bases and J by 0 bases, 6 bases remained unmatched. The CDR3 length is 17 residues. Germline V CDR1 and CDR2: MGHRA, YSYEKL. CDR3 sequence reads: CASSQDRGYDSNQPQHF. The CDR3 DNA reads TGCGCCAGCAGCCAGGACAGGGGTTACGATAGCAATCAGCCCCAGCATTTT.

The CDR3 here is CAWSVWPRGYTF. The DNA of the CDR3 is TGTGCCTGGAGCGTTTGGCCCCGAGGCTACACCTTC. This sequence joins TRBV30 and TRBJ1-2; D remains unclear. V lost 3 bases and J 8 bases, leaving 13 bases between the germline ends. This CDR3 has 12 residues. Germline V lookup: CDR1 GTSNPN, CDR2 SVGIG (reference sequence).

A single count supports this clone. CDR3 in DNA: TGTGCCAGCAGTGTAGAGGGGACAGGGTATATCTACGAGCAGTACTTC. This codes for CASSVEGTGYIYEQYF. The chain joins TRBV6-4 to TRBJ2-7; 9 bases match TRBD1. CDR1 is MRHNA and CDR2 is SNTAGT in the germline V gene. With 4 bases clipped from V and 3 bases from J, the junction kept 10 bases outside the gene matches. This CDR3 is built from 16 residues.

This clone was counted once. The chain combines TRBV10-3 with TRBJ1-3, with 9 bases fitting TRBD1. Germline V gene sequence: CDR1 ENHRY, CDR2 SYGVKD. After removal of 4 bases from V and 0 bases from J, the junction contained 7 bases not matched to a gene. The CDR3 contains 17 residues. Written as DNA, the CDR3 is TGTGCCATCAGTGTCGGGACAGGGAAAGTCTCTGGAAACACCATATATTTT. Amino acid sequence: CAISVGTGKVSGNTIYF.

Remarks on this clone: Germline and junction disagree at one end, which may indicate a read error. The chain recombines TRBV10-2 with TRBJ2-7; D possibly matches TRBD1 or TRBD2 (5 bases each). The CDR3 consists of 15 residues. Germline-derived CDR1 and CDR2 are WSHSY and SAAADI. CDR3 protein: CASSESTRGPPSGHF. CDR3 in DNA: TGCGCCAGCAGTGAGTCGACTCGCGGGCCTCCTTCAGGGCACTTC.

For the CDR3, the DNA is TGTGCCAGCAGTTTAGTCCCGCTAGGCCTGGAGCAGTTCTTC. Its protein is CASSLVPLGLEQFF. The chain couples TRBV28 to TRBJ2-1; D is unclear. Germline CDR1 MDHEN, CDR2 SYDVKM. V was shortened by 2 bases and J by 10 bases, with 15 bases between the two germline ends. This CDR3 has 14 amino acids. The variable domain in full, with the rest retrieved from reference TRBV28 and TRBJ2-1, is DVKVTQSSRYLVKRTGEKVFLECVQDMDHENMFWYRQDPGLGLRLIYFSYDVKMKEKGDIPEGYSVSREKKERFSLILESASTNQTSMYLCASSLVPLGLEQFFGPGTRLTVL.

The sample holds one count of this clone. The CDR3 here is CASSLARNPPGQPQHF. CDR3 in DNA: TGTGCCAGCAGCTTAGCGCGTAATCCCCCAGGGCAGCCCCAGCATTTT. The chain links TRBV7-8 to TRBJ1-5, with D perhaps TRBD1 (5 bases). Germline CDR1 SGHVS, CDR2 FQNEAQ. The CDR3 runs 16 residues. Trimming removed 0 bases at V and 7 bases at J, with 16 bases between.

V gene TRBV28 combines with J gene TRBJ2-7; D may be TRBD1 (6 bases). This CDR3 has 16 residues. Trimming stripped 2 bases from V and 1 base from J, with 15 bases between. Germline V lookup: CDR1 MDHEN, CDR2 SYDVKM. The CDR3 DNA reads TGTGCCAGCAGTTTACCGGACAGTTGGAAGTCCTACGAGCAGTACTTC. Its protein is CASSLPDSWKSYEQYF.

The chain employs TRBV2 and TRBJ2-3; TRBD2 matches at 7 bases. This CDR3 has 15 residues. Germline V gene data show CDR1 as SNHLY and CDR2 as FYNNEI. Trimming cost V 6 bases and J 5 bases; bases outside gene matches: 11. CDR3 in DNA: TGTGCCAGCAGACTCGGCGGGAGCGAGGGAGATACGCAGTATTTT. This sequence encodes CASRLGGSEGDTQYF.

In this sample, this clone turned up a few times. V is TRBV6-6 and J is TRBJ2-7; D gene uncertain. The germline V gene has CDR1 MNHNY and CDR2 SVGAGI (reference sequence). This CDR3 has 12 residues. V gave up 5 bases and J gave up 3 bases, with 8 bases separating them. The CDR3 sequence is CASSDTHYEQYF. The CDR3 nucleotides read TGTGCCAGCAGTGACACCCACTACGAGCAGTACTTC.

This rearrangement joins TRBV6-5 to TRBJ1-4; tentatively, D is TRBD1 (5 bases). The V and J ends lost 2 bases and 8 bases respectively, with 15 bases between them. The CDR3 runs 15 residues. The germline V gene encodes CDR1 MNHEY and CDR2 SVGAGI. DNA for the CDR3: TGTGCCAGCAGTTACGGCGGGGCAGGCCGGGAAAAACTGTTTTTT. Translated, it gives CASSYGGAGREKLFF.

This sequence joins TRBV14 and TRBJ1-2; D perhaps matches TRBD1 (6 bases). The V end lost 2 bases, the J end lost 4 bases, and 11 bases lay between the germline ends. CDR1 and CDR2 from the germline V gene are SGHDN and FVKESK. The CDR3 consists of 14 residues. CDR3 in amino acids: CASSQRQVSYGYTF. In DNA form, the CDR3 reads TGTGCCAGCAGCCAACGACAGGTTTCCTATGGCTACACCTTC.

The chain employs TRBV27 and TRBJ2-7, with 9 bases that match TRBD2. Germline V gives CDR1 MNHEY, CDR2 SMNVEV (reference sequence). The CDR3 has 14 residues. The junction had 8 bases not matched to a gene; V was cut back by 5 bases and J by 6 bases. The CDR3, as DNA: TGTGCCAGCAGTATGAAGGGACTAGCTGTCGAGCAGTACTTC. It yields the protein CASSMKGLAVEQYF.

The V gene is TRBV5-4, the J gene TRBJ2-1, with 14 bases fitting TRBD2. CDR1 is SGHNT, CDR2 YYREEE, per germline (reference sequence). This CDR3 region has 15 residues. V lost 4 bases and J lost 8; bases outside the gene matches: 5. CDR3 sequence reads: CASSIGLAGGDEQFF. The CDR3 nucleotides read TGTGCCAGCAGCATAGGACTAGCGGGAGGTGATGAGCAGTTCTTC.

The gene calls are TRBV5-1 and TRBJ1-1; TRBD1 aligns across 7 bases. CDR1 and CDR2 (germline): SGHRS, YFSETQ. With V trimmed by 4 bases and J by 8 bases, 5 bases remained unmatched. The CDR3 consists of 12 residues. CDR3 in amino acids: CASSHPDREAFF. Here the CDR3 DNA reads TGCGCCAGCAGCCATCCGGACAGGGAAGCTTTCTTT.

The chain couples TRBV27 to TRBJ2-1; 9 bases are a match to TRBD1. This CDR3 has 14 amino acids. Germline-derived CDR1 and CDR2 are MNHEY and SMNVEV (reference sequence). Trimming at V came to 6 bases and at J to 7 bases, leaving 7 bases not matched to a gene. As DNA, the CDR3 is TGTGCCAGCAGCGGGGACAGGGTAGAGAATGAGCAGTTCTTC. Translated: CASSGDRVENEQFF.

The chain joins TRBV6-1 to TRBJ1-1; D unresolved. The germline V and J ends were trimmed by 8 bases and 0 bases, with 7 bases remaining between them. CDR3 length: 12 residues. Per the germline V gene, CDR1 is MNHNS and CDR2 is SASEGT. The CDR3 nucleotides read TGTGCCAGCCTTTTCTTGAACACTGAAGCTTTCTTT. This encodes CASLFLNTEAFF.

The V gene is TRBV11-2, the J gene TRBJ2-7; D ambiguous. This CDR3 comprises 12 residues. The V gene's germline CDR1 is SGHAT and CDR2 FQNNGV. Trimming cost V 1 base and J 4 bases, with 5 bases left between them. In DNA, the CDR3 is TGTGCCAGCAGCTTAGGGCTATACGAGCAGTACTTC. This sequence encodes CASSLGLYEQYF.

V usage is TRBV27 and J usage is TRBJ2-5, with TRBD2 identical over 12 bases. The germline gives CDR1 MNHEY, CDR2 SMNVEV (reference sequence). Trimming at V came to 3 bases and at J to 5 bases, leaving 7 bases not matched to a gene. The CDR3 has 16 amino acids. This chain's CDR3 is CASSLTLAGGFETQYF. The CDR3 DNA follows: TGTGCCAGCAGTTTGACTCTAGCGGGAGGGTTTGAGACCCAGTACTTC.